Listed below are T cell receptor beta chains from one sample, sequenced in a study of shared clonotypes between healthy human individuals. Data came from immunoSEQ multiplex PCR; TCRdb stores just in-frame clones and leaves some out. The sample holds about a million clones; 65% to 75% are singletons and the top ten take approximately 1.5%. Sequencing used memory CD4+ T cells sorted from blood. The receptors were sampled from a man younger than 35 in good health. Each CDR3 is given with its conserved first and last residue. The D gene is left open where the match is weak. Size is omitted from some rows. Given values are once, few, many or a class for expanded clones.

CASSIGTGMNTEAFF | TGTGCCAGCAGCATCGGGACAGGGATGAACACTGAAGCTTTCTTT | TRBV11-2 | TRBD1 | TRBJ1-1 | -
CASSLGGLGQRSYGYTF | TGTGCCAGCAGCTTAGGGGGGCTGGGACAGCGAAGCTATGGCTACACCTTC | TRBV7-9 | TRBD1 | TRBJ1-2 | many
CAISESSGGNTGELFF | TGTGCCATCAGTGAGTCAAGCGGGGGGAACACCGGGGAGCTGTTTTTT | TRBV10-3 | TRBD2 | TRBJ2-2 | -
CASSQGQGKGDEQFF | TGCGCCAGCAGCCAAGGACAGGGAAAAGGGGATGAGCAGTTCTTC | TRBV4-3 | TRBD1 | TRBJ2-1 | -
CASSGGIRETQYF | TGTGCCAGCTCGGGGGGGATCAGAGAGACCCAGTACTTC | TRBV18 | TRBD2 | TRBJ2-5 | -
CAISEPGLAGGVNIQYF | TGTGCCATCAGTGAACCGGGACTAGCGGGAGGTGTGAACATTCAGTACTTC | TRBV10-3 | TRBD2 | TRBJ2-4 | -
CASSWTGKETQYF | TGTGCCAGCAGTTGGACAGGGAAGGAGACCCAGTACTTC | TRBV6-5 | TRBD1 | TRBJ2-5 | -
CASSLSGTSLFGNTIYF | TGTGCCAGCAGTTTATCCGGGACGTCGCTGTTTGGAAACACCATATATTTT | TRBV28 | - | TRBJ1-3 | -
CASTPTDRGGHEQYF | TGTGCCAGTACCCCCACCGACAGGGGTGGGCACGAGCAGTACTTC | TRBV19 | TRBD1 | TRBJ2-7 | -
CASSDRVRLYEQYF | TGTGCCAGCAGTGACAGGGTAAGGCTCTACGAGCAGTACTTC | TRBV25-1 | - | TRBJ2-7 | -
CASRPPDRVYQPQHF | TGTGCCAGCAGGCCCCCTGACAGGGTCTATCAGCCCCAGCATTTT | TRBV28 | TRBD1 | TRBJ1-5 | -
CASSESISGGPLEQYF | TGCGCCAGCAGTGAGTCGATTAGCGGGGGACCTCTCGAGCAGTACTTC | TRBV10-2 | TRBD2 | TRBJ2-7 | -
CASSLGLPNYGYTF | TGTGCCAGCAGCTTAGGGCTTCCAAACTATGGCTACACCTTC | TRBV7-9 | - | TRBJ1-2 | -
CASSFSGPTDTQYF | TGCGCCAGCAGCTTCTCTGGACCCACAGATACGCAGTATTTT | TRBV5-1 | - | TRBJ2-3 | -
CASSSGTGSHEQFF | TGTGCCAGCAGCTCCGGGACAGGTAGCCATGAGCAGTTCTTC | TRBV7-8 | TRBD1 | TRBJ2-1 | -
CASTRVTYNEQFF | TGTGCCAGCACCAGAGTAACCTACAATGAGCAGTTCTTC | TRBV6-1 | - | TRBJ2-1 | -
CASSLTSTGTPSNYGYTF | TGTGCCAGCAGCTTAACATCCACAGGGACACCATCTAACTATGGCTACACCTTC | TRBV7-8 | - | TRBJ1-2 | once
CASSESGSYTEAFF | TGTGCCAGCAGTGAATCGGGCTCGTACACTGAAGCTTTCTTT | TRBV2 | - | TRBJ1-1 | -
CSGSPLETQYF | TGCAGCGGTTCCCCGCTAGAGACCCAGTACTTC | TRBV29-1 | - | TRBJ2-5 | -
CASRPSGQETQYF | TGCGCCAGCAGACCTAGCGGGCAAGAGACCCAGTACTTC | TRBV5-1 | TRBD2 | TRBJ2-5 | -
CASSFGTVNEKLFF | TGTGCCAGCAGCTTTGGGACAGTTAATGAAAAACTGTTTTTT | TRBV5-6 | TRBD1 | TRBJ1-4 | -
CAWRAGHAYEQYF | TGTGCCTGGAGGGCCGGTCACGCCTACGAGCAGTACTTC | TRBV30 | - | TRBJ2-7 | few
CASSEAGVDYGYTF | TGTGCCAGCAGCGAGGCAGGGGTTGACTATGGCTACACCTTC | TRBV5-4 | - | TRBJ1-2 | few
CASSLVPPGLANEQYF | TGTGCCAGCAGCCTAGTCCCTCCGGGACTAGCAAACGAGCAGTACTTC | TRBV7-9 | TRBD2 | TRBJ2-7 | -
CASSFGLASEETQYF | TGTGCCAGCAGCTTCGGACTAGCGTCCGAAGAGACCCAGTACTTC | TRBV7-2 | TRBD2 | TRBJ2-5 | -
CASSYAQSTEAFF | TGTGCCAGCAGTTACGCGCAGAGCACTGAAGCTTTCTTT | TRBV6-5 | - | TRBJ1-1 | few
CASSQTGQEASPLHF | TGTGCCAGCAGCCAGACGGGACAGGAGGCTTCACCCCTCCACTTT | TRBV4-2 | TRBD1 | TRBJ1-6 | -
CASSLGGTPGAYEQYF | TGTGCCAGCAGCTTGGGGGGTACGCCAGGGGCCTACGAGCAGTACTTC | TRBV5-8 | - | TRBJ2-7 | -
CASSFAGRQSPGLAGGEQYF | TGTGCCAGCAGCTTTGCGGGGCGGCAATCCCCGGGACTAGCGGGAGGCGAGCAGTACTTC | TRBV12-1 | - | TRBJ2-7 | -
CASSEADRTQYF | TGTGCCAGCAGTGAGGCTGACAGGACCCAGTACTTC | TRBV2 | - | TRBJ2-5 | once
CASSESFGAAGATQYF | TGTGCCAGCAGTGAGAGCTTCGGGGCGGCCGGGGCGACCCAGTACTTC | TRBV6-4 | - | TRBJ2-5 | -
CASSQEMTGADYGYTF | TGCGCCAGCAGCCAAGAAATGACAGGGGCGGACTATGGCTACACCTTC | TRBV4-1 | TRBD1 | TRBJ1-2 | -
CASSQAGAYTGELFF | TGCGCCAGCAGCCAAGCGGGGGCTTACACCGGGGAGCTGTTTTTT | TRBV4-1 | - | TRBJ2-2 | -
CASSERSVGNSPLHF | TGCGCCAGCAGCGAGAGAAGCGTGGGTAATTCACCCCTCCACTTT | TRBV5-1 | - | TRBJ1-6 | -
CASSDPGDLTGTYGYTF | TGTGCCAGCAGTGACCCCGGAGATTTGACAGGAACCTATGGCTACACCTTC | TRBV2 | - | TRBJ1-2 | -
CASSQDLRGESGTF | TGTGCCAGCAGCCAAGATCTCCGGGGGGAAAGTGGTACCTTC | TRBV14 | - | TRBJ1-2 | -
CASSWTGGSFF | TGTGCCAGCAGTTGGACGGGCGGTTCCTTTTTT | TRBV6-5 | - | TRBJ1-4 | -
CASTLQGIGYGYTF | TGTGCCAGCACCCTTCAGGGGATTGGCTATGGCTACACCTTC | TRBV6-1 | - | TRBJ1-2 | few
CASRGDGNTEAFF | TGTGCCAGCAGGGGGGACGGGAACACTGAAGCTTTCTTT | TRBV2 | - | TRBJ1-1 | -
CASSARLAGEETQYF | TGTGCCAGCAGCGCTCGACTAGCGGGGGAAGAGACCCAGTACTTC | TRBV9 | TRBD2 | TRBJ2-5 | -
CASRTGLAGGQETQYF | TGTGCCAGCAGAACCGGACTAGCGGGAGGACAAGAGACCCAGTACTTC | TRBV7-2 | TRBD2 | TRBJ2-5 | -
CASSLQGGGSYEQYF | TGTGCCAGCAGTTTGCAGGGAGGGGGCTCCTACGAGCAGTACTTC | TRBV27 | - | TRBJ2-7 | few
CASSARQGAVGGEQYF | TGTGCCAGCAGCGCCAGACAGGGGGCAGTTGGAGGCGAGCAGTACTTC | TRBV7-2 | TRBD1 | TRBJ2-7 | -
CAWGLEYYEQYF | TGTGCCTGGGGTCTCGAGTACTACGAGCAGTACTTC | TRBV30 | - | TRBJ2-7 | -
CASRVDRFSTEAFF | TGTGCCAGCAGGGTGGACAGGTTTAGCACTGAAGCTTTCTTT | TRBV27 | TRBD1 | TRBJ1-1 | -
CASSPYYSKNGYTF | TGTGCCAGCTCACCGTATTACTCCAAGAATGGCTACACCTTC | TRBV18 | - | TRBJ1-2 | -
CASSFGPQETQYF | TGTGCTAGCAGCTTTGGACCGCAAGAGACCCAGTACTTC | TRBV7-7 | - | TRBJ2-5 | few
CASSYIQNTEAFF | TGTGCCAGCAGTTACATCCAGAACACTGAAGCTTTCTTT | TRBV6-5 | - | TRBJ1-1 | -
CASSFTGQGIADTQYF | TGTGCCAGCAGTTTCACAGGACAGGGCATCGCAGATACGCAGTATTTT | TRBV28 | TRBD1 | TRBJ2-3 | -
CATSRGQADQETQYF | TGTGCCACCAGCAGGGGACAGGCTGATCAAGAGACCCAGTACTTC | TRBV15 | TRBD1 | TRBJ2-5 | -
CASSGSRETQYF | TGTGCCAGCAGTGGCTCCCGTGAGACCCAGTACTTC | TRBV6-1 | - | TRBJ2-5 | -
CASSSSSDEQYF | TGCGCCAGCAGCTCCTCTAGCGACGAGCAGTACTTC | TRBV5-1 | - | TRBJ2-7 | -